The entry below describes one T cell receptor (beta chain). The record originates from a study of OX40 agonist ivuxolimab in advanced cancers. Assay: immunoSEQ multiplex PCR; the TCRdb copy retains only in-frame clones and omits some. The sample carries approximately 91,000 clones, around 87% recorded once. From germline, CDR1 is SQVTM and CDR2 ANQGSEA. V shed 4 bases and J shed 0 bases, with 12 bases lying between them. The CDR3 is made up of 14 amino acids. The material was CD4+ or CD8+ T cells sorted from blood, obtained in a trial of the OX40 agonist ivuxolimab. This sequence was found in an adult with an advanced solid tumor such as melanoma, head and neck, liver or kidney cancer. The chain uses TRBV29-1 and TRBJ1-2; D remains ambiguous. The CDR3, as DNA: TGCAGCGTTGCGAAGGAGGGAGCTAACTATGGCTACACCTTC. Its translation is CSVAKEGANYGYTF.